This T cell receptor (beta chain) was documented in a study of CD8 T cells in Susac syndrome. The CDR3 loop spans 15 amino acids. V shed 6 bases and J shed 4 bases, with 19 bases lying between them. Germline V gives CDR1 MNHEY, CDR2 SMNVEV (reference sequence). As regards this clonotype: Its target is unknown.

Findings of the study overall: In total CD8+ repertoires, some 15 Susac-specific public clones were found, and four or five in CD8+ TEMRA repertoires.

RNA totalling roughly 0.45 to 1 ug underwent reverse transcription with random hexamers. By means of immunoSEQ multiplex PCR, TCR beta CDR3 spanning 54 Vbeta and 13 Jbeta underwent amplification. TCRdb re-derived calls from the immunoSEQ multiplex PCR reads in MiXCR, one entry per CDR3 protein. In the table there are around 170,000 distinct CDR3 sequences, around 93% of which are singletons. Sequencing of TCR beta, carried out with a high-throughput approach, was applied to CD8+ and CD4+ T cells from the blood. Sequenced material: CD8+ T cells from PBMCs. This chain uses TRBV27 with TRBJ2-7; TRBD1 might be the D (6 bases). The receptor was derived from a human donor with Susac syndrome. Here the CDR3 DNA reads TGTGCCAGCAGATTAAAAAGGGGGTTGGTTTACGAGCAGTACTTC. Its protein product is CASRLKRGLVYEQYF.